The 10 T cell receptor beta chains below all came from one sample that was sequenced in a study of blood T cells in healthy people across ages. The authors ran a second PCR of 7 to 11 cycles using a sample-barcoded 5' primer and a J-beta primer mix. TCRdb processed the 5' RACE reads anew with MiXCR; each CDR3 protein has one entry. This sample yields 540,000 or so distinct CDR3 sequences, of which 25% to 30% are seen a single time; approximately 17% belongs to the top ten. Sequencing was performed on blood. The origin of the receptors is a woman between 65 and 79 years old in good health.

The rearrangement uses TRBV11-3 and TRBJ2-5, with 7 bases lining up with TRBD1. With V trimmed by 1 base and J by 0 bases, 2 bases remained unmatched. CDR3 size: 15 residues. The germline V gene encodes CDR1 SGHNT and CDR2 YENEEA. This CDR3 reads CASSLGGQHQETQYF. In DNA form, the CDR3 reads TGTGCCAGCAGCTTAGGGGGACAGCACCAAGAGACCCAGTACTTC.

This clonotype was counted at least ten times. The rearrangement joins TRBV7-3 to TRBJ2-1, with TRBD2 identical over 8 bases. The CDR3 covers 15 residues. Per the germline V gene, CDR1 is SGHTA and CDR2 is FQGTGA. The ends lost 2 bases at V and 2 bases at J; junction bases unmatched: 2. The CDR3, as DNA: TGTGCCAGCAGCTTAGGAGCGGGGGCCTACAATGAGCAGTTCTTC. It encodes CASSLGAGAYNEQFF.

This clonotype was seen more than once but under ten times. The rearrangement uses TRBV15 and TRBJ2-1; D is undetermined. The V end lost 1 base, the J end lost 0 bases, and 7 bases lay between the germline ends. Germline CDR1 and CDR2: LNHNV and YYDKDF (reference sequence). This CDR3 spans 15 amino acids. In DNA form, the CDR3 reads TGTGCCACCAGCAGAGCAGCTAGCTCCTACAATGAGCAGTTCTTC. Protein: CATSRAASSYNEQFF.

This clonotype was found many times. The chain joins TRBV7-2 to TRBJ2-5; maybe TRBD1 (6 bases). V lost 0 bases and J lost 4, with 12 bases in between. The CDR3 has 15 amino acids. Germline V gene lookup returns CDR1 SGHTA and CDR2 FQGNSA. The CDR3 nucleotides read TGTGCCAGCAGCTTAGCGCGGCAGGGGAGAGAGACCCAGTACTTC. Protein: CASSLARQGRETQYF.

V is TRBV11-2 and J is TRBJ2-1, with 7 bases aligning to TRBD2. Germline CDR1 SGHAT, CDR2 FQNNGV. CDR3 length: 17 residues. The J segment lost 9 bases and the V segment lost 2 bases, leaving 16 bases of the junction unmatched. This CDR3 is CASSLLAGTSAALEQFF. In DNA, the CDR3 is TGTGCCAGCAGCTTATTAGCCGGCACTAGCGCAGCCCTTGAGCAGTTCTTC. Full variable domain (outside the CDR3, taken from reference TRBV11-2 and TRBJ2-1): EAGVAQSPRYKIIEKRQSVAFWCNPISGHATLYWYQQILGQGPKLLIQFQNNGVVDDSQLPKDRFSAERLKGVDSTLKIQPAKLEDSAVYLCASSLLAGTSAALEQFFGPGTRLTVL.

V usage is TRBV24-1 and J usage is TRBJ2-2; perhaps D is TRBD1 or TRBD2 (6 bases each). Trimming took off 3 bases at V and 0 bases at J, with 13 bases between the two ends. Germline loops: CDR1 KGHDR, CDR2 SFDVKD. The CDR3 runs 17 residues. CDR3 protein: CATSDRGALANTGELFF. In DNA, the CDR3 is TGTGCCACCAGTGATAGGGGGGCTCTTGCGAACACCGGGGAGCTGTTTTTT.

The chain has TRBV6-5 and TRBJ2-1; D is undetermined. V gave up 3 bases and J gave up 1 base, with 10 bases separating them. The CDR3 is 15 amino acids. The V gene's germline CDR1 is MNHEY and CDR2 SVGAGI. This chain's CDR3 is CASSYDTASYNEQFF. The CDR3 DNA sequence: TGTGCCAGCAGTTATGATACCGCTTCCTACAATGAGCAGTTCTTC.

This clonotype appeared many times. The CDR3 spells CASSQDFVYGYTF. In DNA, the CDR3 is TGCGCCAGCAGCCAAGATTTCGTATATGGCTACACCTTC. This chain joins TRBV4-1 and TRBJ1-2; no clear D gene. The CDR3 contains 13 residues. Trimming shortened V by 0 bases and J by 5 bases, and 7 bases separated the two germline ends. Germline values: CDR1 MGHRA, CDR2 YSYEKL.

V usage is TRBV9 and J usage is TRBJ2-5, with 7 bases fitting TRBD2. The length of the CDR3 is 15 residues. Per germline, CDR1 SGDLS and CDR2 YYNGEE. Trimming removed 0 bases from V and 5 bases from J; junction bases left unmatched: 7. The CDR3 loop is CASSVEAGSVETQYF. The CDR3 bases are TGTGCCAGCAGCGTAGAAGCGGGATCCGTGGAGACCCAGTACTTC.

The chain employs TRBV6-2 or TRBV6-3 and TRBJ2-1, with 10 bases lining up with TRBD1. Germline V gene lookup returns CDR1 MNHEY and CDR2 SVGEGT. Trimming removed 0 bases from V and 8 bases from J; junction bases left unmatched: 4. The CDR3 has 15 residues. The CDR3 DNA is TGTGCCAGCAGTTACTCCGGGACAGGGGTCTATGAGCAGTTCTTC. Translation gives CASSYSGTGVYEQFF.